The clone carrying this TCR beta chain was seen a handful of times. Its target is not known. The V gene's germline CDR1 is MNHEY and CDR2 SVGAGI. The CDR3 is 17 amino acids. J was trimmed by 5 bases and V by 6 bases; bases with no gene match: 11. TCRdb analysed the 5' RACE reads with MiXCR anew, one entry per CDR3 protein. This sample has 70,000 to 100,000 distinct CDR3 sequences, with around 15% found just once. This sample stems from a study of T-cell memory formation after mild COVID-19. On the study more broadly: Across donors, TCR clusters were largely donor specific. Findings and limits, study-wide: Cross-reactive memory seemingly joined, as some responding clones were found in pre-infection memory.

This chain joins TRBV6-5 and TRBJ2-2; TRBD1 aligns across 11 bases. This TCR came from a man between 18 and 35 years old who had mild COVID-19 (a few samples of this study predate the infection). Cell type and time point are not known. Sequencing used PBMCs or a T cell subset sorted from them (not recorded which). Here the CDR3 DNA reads TGTGCCAGCAGCAGAAAATCCGGGACAGGGGGGACCGGGGAGCTGTTTTTT. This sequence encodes CASSRKSGTGGTGELFF.